A selection of T cell receptor beta chains follows, all from one sample in a study of T cell repertoires in cytomegalovirus infection. These receptors have no known antigen. Each CDR3 protein is one row after TCRdb ran MiXCR on the reads. The sample has roughly 730,000 distinct CDR3 sequences; about 33% are singletons. The material sequenced was cultured PBMCs, taken from culture after CMV antigen stimulation. All receptors come from a human donor in good health (CMV status not recorded). Some clones in this sample may be carry-over from other donors' samples. CDR3s leave out the opening cysteine and the closing phenylalanine or tryptophan. D genes are given only for firm matches. The size of a clone is reported for some rows only, either as once, few or many, or as a class for expanded clones.

D gene | clone size | V gene | CDR3 protein
. | . | TRBV7-2 | ASSSQGGDPQY
. | many | TRBV7-8 | ASSLAGSEQF
TRBD2 | . | TRBV20-1 | SARVVAGVETQY
. | once | TRBV5-6 | ASSLGYRSSNYGYT
TRBD1 | few | TRBV4-2 | ASSPRRPGQGNNEQF
. | . | TRBV28 | ASSLSGGDTDTQY
. | . | TRBV12-3/TRBV12-4 | ASSSSVGDTQY
. | . | TRBV7-6 | AGGGRETEAF
TRBD2 | . | TRBV7-2 | ASSPGLSVDTQY
. | . | TRBV7-2 | ASSQARTGELF
. | few | TRBV7-9 | ASSHQGIREKLF
. | few | TRBV20-1 | SAGPAAYQPQH
. | few | TRBV4-2 | ASSQDLASGTDTQY
. | . | TRBV19 | ASSMIGRLGRKNYGYT
TRBD1 | . | TRBV12-5 | AEREGQYNEQF
TRBD2 | . | TRBV5-1 | ASSLSRTGGPENEQF
. | . | TRBV5-4 | ASSDAPGQYNSPLH
. | few | TRBV10-3 | AISEEGPTDTQY
TRBD2 | few | TRBV20-1 | SARGLAGVNEQF
. | . | TRBV2 | ASSDTGITEAF
. | . | TRBV30 | AWSISGLLQF
. | few | TRBV19 | ASSIRGSSGANVLT
. | . | TRBV4-1 | ASEGLPSNEQF
. | few | TRBV7-2 | ASGLGGYGNQPQH
. | many | TRBV7-2 | ASSGTNRYYEQY
. | few | TRBV7-2 | ASNLLGGTNSPLH
. | . | TRBV6-4 | ASSLSGAPQETQY
TRBD2 | few | TRBV7-6 | ASSSLAGVFNTQY
. | few | TRBV6-1 | ASGGDNYNEQF
TRBD2 | few | TRBV7-9 | ASSVLVAGVTDTQY
. | few | TRBV6-2/TRBV6-3 | ASSNVQVTYEQY
. | . | TRBV6-2/TRBV6-3 | ASRLAGPYNEQF
. | . | TRBV28 | ASTTATDTQY
. | . | TRBV19 | ASSMGQLGELF
TRBD2 | once | TRBV7-9 | ASSLGSGMIVETQY
TRBD1 | . | TRBV29-1 | SVAPDRGITEAF
TRBD2 | few | TRBV27 | ASKSPSSGHTGELF
TRBD2 | few | TRBV25-1 | ASKAGGLQETQY
TRBD2 | . | TRBV7-6 | ASSSGSSGSNEQF
. | few | TRBV6-5 | ASSYSSRLGPDTQY
TRBD1 | . | TRBV20-1 | SARLRDRGYEQY